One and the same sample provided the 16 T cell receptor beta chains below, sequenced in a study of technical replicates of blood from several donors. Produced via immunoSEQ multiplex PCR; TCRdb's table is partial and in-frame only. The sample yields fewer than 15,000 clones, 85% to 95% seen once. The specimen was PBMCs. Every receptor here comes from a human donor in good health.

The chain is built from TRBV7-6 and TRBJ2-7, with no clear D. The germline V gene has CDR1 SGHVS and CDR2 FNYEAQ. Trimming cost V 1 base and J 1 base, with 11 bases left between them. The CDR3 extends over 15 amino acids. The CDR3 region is CASSLELHSSYEQYF. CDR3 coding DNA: TGTGCCAGCAGCTTAGAACTCCACAGTTCCTACGAGCAGTACTTC.

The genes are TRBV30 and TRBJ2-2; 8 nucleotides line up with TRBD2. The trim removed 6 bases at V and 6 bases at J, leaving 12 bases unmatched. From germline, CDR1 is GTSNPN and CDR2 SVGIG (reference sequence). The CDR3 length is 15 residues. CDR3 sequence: CACTGGGRTAGELFF. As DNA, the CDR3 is TGTGCCTGCACGGGGGGCGGGAGGACGGCCGGGGAGCTGTTTTTT.

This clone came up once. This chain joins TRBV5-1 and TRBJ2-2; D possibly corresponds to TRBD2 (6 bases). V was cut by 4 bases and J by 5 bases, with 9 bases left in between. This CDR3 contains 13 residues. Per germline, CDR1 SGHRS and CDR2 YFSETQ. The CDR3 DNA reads TGCGCCAGCAGCCTAGCGATGACCGGGGAGCTGTTTTTT. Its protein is CASSLAMTGELFF.

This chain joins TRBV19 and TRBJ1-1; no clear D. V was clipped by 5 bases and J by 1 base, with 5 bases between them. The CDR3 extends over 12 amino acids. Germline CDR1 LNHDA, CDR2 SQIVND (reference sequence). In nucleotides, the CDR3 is TGTGCCAGTAGTTACAGGAACACTGAAGCTTTCTTT. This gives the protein CASSYRNTEAFF.

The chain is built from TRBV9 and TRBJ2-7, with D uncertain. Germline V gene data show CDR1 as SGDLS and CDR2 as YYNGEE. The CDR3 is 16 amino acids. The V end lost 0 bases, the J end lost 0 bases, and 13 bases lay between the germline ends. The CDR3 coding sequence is TGTGCCAGCAGCGTAGATCCCTCCCTGAGCTCCTACGAGCAGTACTTC. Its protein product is CASSVDPSLSSYEQYF.

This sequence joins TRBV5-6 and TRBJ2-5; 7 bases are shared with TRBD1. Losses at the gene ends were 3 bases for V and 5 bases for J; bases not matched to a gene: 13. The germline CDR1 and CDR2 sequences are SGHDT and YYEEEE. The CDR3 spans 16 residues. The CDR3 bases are TGTGCCAGCAGCTCGGACCCGACAGGGCGTCTGGAGACCCAGTACTTC. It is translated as CASSSDPTGRLETQYF. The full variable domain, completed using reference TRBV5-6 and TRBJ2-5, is DAGVTQSPTHLIKTRGQQVTLRCSPKSGHDTVSWYQQALGQGPQFIFQYYEEEERQRGNFPDRFSGHQFPNYSSELNVNALLLGDSALYLCASSSDPTGRLETQYFGPGTRLLVL.

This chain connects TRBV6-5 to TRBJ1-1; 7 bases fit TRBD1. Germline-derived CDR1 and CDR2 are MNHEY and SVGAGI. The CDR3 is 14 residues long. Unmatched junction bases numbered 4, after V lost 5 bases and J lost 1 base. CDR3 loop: CASSARTGNTEAFF. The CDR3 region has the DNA TGTGCCAGCAGTGCCCGGACAGGGAACACTGAAGCTTTCTTT.

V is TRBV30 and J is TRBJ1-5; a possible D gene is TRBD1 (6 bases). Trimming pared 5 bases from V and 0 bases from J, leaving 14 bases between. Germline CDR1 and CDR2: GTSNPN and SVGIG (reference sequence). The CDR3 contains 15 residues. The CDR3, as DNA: TGTGCCTGGGAACAGGGCGGTTATAGCAATCAGCCCCAGCATTTT. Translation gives CAWEQGGYSNQPQHF.

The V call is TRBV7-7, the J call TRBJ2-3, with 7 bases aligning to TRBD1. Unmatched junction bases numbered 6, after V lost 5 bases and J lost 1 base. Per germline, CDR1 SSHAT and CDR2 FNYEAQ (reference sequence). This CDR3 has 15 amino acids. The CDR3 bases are TGTGCCAGCAGCGTGGGTGGGACAGGCACAGATACGCAGTATTTT. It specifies CASSVGGTGTDTQYF.

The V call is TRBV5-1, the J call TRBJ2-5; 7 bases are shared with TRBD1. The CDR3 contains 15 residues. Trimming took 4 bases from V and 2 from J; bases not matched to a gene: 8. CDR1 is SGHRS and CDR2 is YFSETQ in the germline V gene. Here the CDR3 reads CASSVTGARQETQYF. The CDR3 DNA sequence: TGCGCCAGCAGCGTCACAGGGGCTAGACAAGAGACCCAGTACTTC.

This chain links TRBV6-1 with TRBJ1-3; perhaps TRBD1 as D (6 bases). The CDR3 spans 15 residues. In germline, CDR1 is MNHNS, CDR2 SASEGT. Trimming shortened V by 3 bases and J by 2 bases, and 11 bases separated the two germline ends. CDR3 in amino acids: CASSDGYRAGNTIYF. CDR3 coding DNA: TGTGCCAGCAGTGACGGCTACAGGGCTGGAAACACCATATATTTT.

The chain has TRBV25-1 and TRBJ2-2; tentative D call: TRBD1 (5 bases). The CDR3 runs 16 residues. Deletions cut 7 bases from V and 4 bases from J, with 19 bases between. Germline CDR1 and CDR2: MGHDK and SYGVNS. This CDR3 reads CASTSIAREGTGELFF. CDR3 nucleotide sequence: TGTGCCAGCACCTCAATCGCCAGGGAAGGCACCGGGGAGCTGTTTTTT. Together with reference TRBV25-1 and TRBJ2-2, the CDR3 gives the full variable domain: EADIYQTPRYLVIGTGKKITLECSQTMGHDKMYWYQQDPGMELHLIHYSYGVNSTEKGDLSSESTVSRIRTEHFPLTLESARPSHTSQYLCASTSIAREGTGELFFGEGSRLTVL.

The DNA for the CDR3 is TGTGCCAGTAGTATTCGGGGGGCATATCAGCCCCAGCATTTT. Protein: CASSIRGAYQPQHF. V gene TRBV19 combines with J gene TRBJ1-5; tentatively, D is TRBD1 (6 bases). This CDR3 is 14 amino acids long. V was shortened by 3 bases and J by 5 bases, with 11 bases between the two germline ends. From germline, CDR1 is LNHDA and CDR2 SQIVND (reference sequence).

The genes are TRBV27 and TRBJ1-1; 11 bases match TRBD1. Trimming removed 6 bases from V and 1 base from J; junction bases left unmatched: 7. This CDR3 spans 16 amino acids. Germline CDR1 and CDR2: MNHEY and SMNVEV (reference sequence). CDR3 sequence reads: CASSRGQGATNTEAFF. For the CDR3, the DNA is TGTGCCAGCAGCCGCGGACAGGGGGCGACGAACACTGAAGCTTTCTTT.

Written as DNA, the CDR3 is TGTGCCAGCAGCTCGCAGGGGGCGAGTTGGTACGAGCAGTACTTC. This sequence encodes CASSSQGASWYEQYF. The J gene is TRBJ2-7, the V gene TRBV13; TRBD1 matches 8 bases. This CDR3 has 15 residues. Germline assignment: CDR1 PRHDT and CDR2 FYEKMQ (reference sequence). The V segment lost 4 bases and the J segment 4 bases; nucleotides outside the gene matches: 9.

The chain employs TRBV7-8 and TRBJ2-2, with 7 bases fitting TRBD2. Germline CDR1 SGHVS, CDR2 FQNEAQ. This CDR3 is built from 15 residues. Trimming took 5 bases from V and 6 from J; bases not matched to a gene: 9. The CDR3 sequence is CASSPFEGGPGELFF. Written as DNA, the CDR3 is TGTGCCAGCAGCCCCTTCGAGGGAGGGCCCGGGGAGCTGTTTTTT.